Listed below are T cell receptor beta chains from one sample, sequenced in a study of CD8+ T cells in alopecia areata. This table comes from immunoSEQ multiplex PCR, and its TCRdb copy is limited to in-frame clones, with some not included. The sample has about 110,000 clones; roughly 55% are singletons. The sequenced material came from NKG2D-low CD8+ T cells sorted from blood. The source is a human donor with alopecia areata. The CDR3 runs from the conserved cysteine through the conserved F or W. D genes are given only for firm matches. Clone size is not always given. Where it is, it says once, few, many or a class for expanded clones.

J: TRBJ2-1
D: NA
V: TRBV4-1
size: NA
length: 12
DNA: TGCGCCAGCAGCTTCAGGGGCAATGAGCAGTTCTTC
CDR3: CASSFRGNEQFF

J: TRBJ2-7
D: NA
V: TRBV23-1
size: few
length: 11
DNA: TGCGCCAGCAGTCAACGAACAGAGCAGTACTTC
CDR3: CASSQRTEQYF

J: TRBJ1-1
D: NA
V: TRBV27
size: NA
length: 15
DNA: TGTGCCAGCAGTTTATTCTTTGAAATGAACACTGAAGCTTTCTTT
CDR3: CASSLFFEMNTEAFF

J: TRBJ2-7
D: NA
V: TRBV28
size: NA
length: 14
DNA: TGTGCCAGCAGTTTACCTGGGGCCTCCTACGAGCAGTACTTC
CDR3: CASSLPGASYEQYF

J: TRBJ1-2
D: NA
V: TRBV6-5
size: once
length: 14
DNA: TGTGCCAGCACGCGGCAGGGCAATAACTATGGCTACACCTTC
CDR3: CASTRQGNNYGYTF

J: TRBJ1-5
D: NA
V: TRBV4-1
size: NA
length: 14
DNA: TGCGCCAGCAGCCAAGATAGCCGATATCAGCCCCAGCATTTT
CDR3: CASSQDSRYQPQHF

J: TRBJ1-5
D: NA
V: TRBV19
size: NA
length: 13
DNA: TGTGCCAGTATGATGGGGGGCAATCAGCCCCAGCATTTT
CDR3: CASMMGGNQPQHF

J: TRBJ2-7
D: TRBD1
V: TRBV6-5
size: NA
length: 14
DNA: TGTGCCAGCAGCCCCGGGACAGGGGGCCGGGAGCAGTACTTC
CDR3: CASSPGTGGREQYF

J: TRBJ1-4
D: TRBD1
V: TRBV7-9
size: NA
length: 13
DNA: TGTGCCGGCACGGGACAGGGACGTGAAAAACTGTTTTTT
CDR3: CAGTGQGREKLFF

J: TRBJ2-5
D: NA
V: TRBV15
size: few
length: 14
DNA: TGTGCCACCAGCAGATACAGGGAAGGAGAGACCCAGTACTTC
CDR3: CATSRYREGETQYF

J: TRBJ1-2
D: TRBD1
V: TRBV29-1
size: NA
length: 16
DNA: TGCAGCGTTGAAGAAGAAACAGGGGCTCTTGCCTATGGCTACACCTTC
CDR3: CSVEEETGALAYGYTF

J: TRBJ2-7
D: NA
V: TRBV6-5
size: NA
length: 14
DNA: TGTGCCAGCAGCTTAAATACCTTCGCCTACGAGCAGTACTTC
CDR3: CASSLNTFAYEQYF

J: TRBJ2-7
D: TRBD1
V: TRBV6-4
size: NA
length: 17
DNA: TGTGCCAGCAGTGAGGTAGATGAGGGACAGGGGGCTCGCGAGCGGTACTTC
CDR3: CASSEVDEGQGARERYF

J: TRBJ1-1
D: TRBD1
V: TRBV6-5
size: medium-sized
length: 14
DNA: TGTGCCAGCAGCCCGGGACAGGGGTACACTGAAGCTTTCTTT
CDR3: CASSPGQGYTEAFF

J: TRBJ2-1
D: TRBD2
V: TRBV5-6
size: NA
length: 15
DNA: TGTGCCAGCAGCCACGGGACTAGCTCGATCAATGAGCAGTTCTTC
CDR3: CASSHGTSSINEQFF

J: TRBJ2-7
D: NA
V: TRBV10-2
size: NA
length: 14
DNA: TGCGCCAGCAGTGAGAAGGGCCTCTCCTACGAGCAGTACTTC
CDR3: CASSEKGLSYEQYF

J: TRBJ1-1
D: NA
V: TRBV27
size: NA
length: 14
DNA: TGTGCCAGCAGTTTATTCAGAATGAACACTGAAGCTTTCTTT
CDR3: CASSLFRMNTEAFF

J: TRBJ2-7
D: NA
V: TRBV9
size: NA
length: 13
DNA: TGTGCCAGCAGCATAGGAGGGACAGACGAGCAGTACTTC
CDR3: CASSIGGTDEQYF

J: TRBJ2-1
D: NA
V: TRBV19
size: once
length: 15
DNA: TGTGCCAGTAGTCAGCCTTCTGCGACCTACAATGAGCAGTTCTTC
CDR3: CASSQPSATYNEQFF

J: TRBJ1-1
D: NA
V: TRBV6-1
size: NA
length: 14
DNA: TGTGCCAGCAGTGAAAGGGGAGGGGCCACTGAAGCTTTCTTT
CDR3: CASSERGGATEAFF

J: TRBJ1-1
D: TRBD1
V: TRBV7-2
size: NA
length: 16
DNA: TGTGCCAGCAGCCCTCAAACGACAGGGGGATGGACTGAAGCTTTCTTT
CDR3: CASSPQTTGGWTEAFF

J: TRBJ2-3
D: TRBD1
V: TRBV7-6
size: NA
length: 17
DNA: TGTGCCAGCAGCTTATTCACCAGGACAGGGGCCACAGATACGCAGTATTTT
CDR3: CASSLFTRTGATDTQYF

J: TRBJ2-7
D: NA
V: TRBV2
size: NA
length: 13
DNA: TGTGCCACCTCCTACGGGTCGGATTACGAGCAGTACTTC
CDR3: CATSYGSDYEQYF

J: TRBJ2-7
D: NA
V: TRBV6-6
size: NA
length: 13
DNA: TGTGCCAGCAGTTACTCCACACTTTACGAGCAGTACTTC
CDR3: CASSYSTLYEQYF

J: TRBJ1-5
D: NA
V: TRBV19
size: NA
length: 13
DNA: TGTGCCAGTAGATTGGGCGCCCATCAGCCCCAGCATTTT
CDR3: CASRLGAHQPQHF

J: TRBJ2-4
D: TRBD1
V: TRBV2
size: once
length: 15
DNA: TGTGCCAGCGAATTAGGGGGCAGGTCCAAAAACATTCAGTACTTC
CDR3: CASELGGRSKNIQYF

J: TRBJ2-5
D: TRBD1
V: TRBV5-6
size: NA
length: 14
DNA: TGTGCCAGCAGCTACGGGACAGGCAGGGAGACCCAGTACTTC
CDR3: CASSYGTGRETQYF

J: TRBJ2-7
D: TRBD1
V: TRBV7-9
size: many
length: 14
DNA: TGTGCCAGCAGCTTCCCCAGGACAGGGCACGAGCAGTACTTC
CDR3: CASSFPRTGHEQYF

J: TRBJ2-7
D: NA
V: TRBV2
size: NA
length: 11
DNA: TGTGCCACTTGGGACTCCTACGAGCAGTACTTC
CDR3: CATWDSYEQYF

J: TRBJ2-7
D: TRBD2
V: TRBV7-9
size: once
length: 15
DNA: TGTGCCAGCAGCTCTCCACTAGCGGGAGGGTCACAGCAGTACTTC
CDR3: CASSSPLAGGSQQYF

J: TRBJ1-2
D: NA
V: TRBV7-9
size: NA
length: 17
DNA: TGTGCCAGCAGCTTAGCGGGGGGGGATACCGATGGCTATGGCTACACCTTC
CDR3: CASSLAGGDTDGYGYTF

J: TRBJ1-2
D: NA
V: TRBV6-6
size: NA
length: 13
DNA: TGTGCCAGCAGTTACGGGGGCGCGTATGGCTACACCTTC
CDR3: CASSYGGAYGYTF

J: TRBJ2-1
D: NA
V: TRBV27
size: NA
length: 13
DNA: TGTGCCAGCAGTTTATCGTTATACAATGAGCAGTTCTTC
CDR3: CASSLSLYNEQFF

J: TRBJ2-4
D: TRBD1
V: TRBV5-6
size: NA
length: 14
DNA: TGTGCCAGCAGCTCCTGGGACAGTATCAGCATTCAGTACTTC
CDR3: CASSSWDSISIQYF

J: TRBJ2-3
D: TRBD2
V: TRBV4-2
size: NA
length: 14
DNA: TGTGCCAGCAGCCAAGTCGGGGAGGGAGATACGCAGTATTTT
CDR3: CASSQVGEGDTQYF

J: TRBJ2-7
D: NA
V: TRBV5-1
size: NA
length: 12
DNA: TGCGCCAGCAGCTTCACCGGCTACGAGCAGTACTTC
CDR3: CASSFTGYEQYF